A selection of T cell receptor beta chains follows, all from one sample in a study of T cells in Graves' hyperthyroidism and ophthalmopathy. TCRdb re-called the multiplex PCR reads with MiXCR, one entry per CDR3 protein. The table includes more than 300,000 distinct CDR3 sequences, approximately 18% detected once. The material sequenced was blood. The receptor source for this set is a woman aged 25 to 39 with Graves' hyperthyroidism that later progressed to Graves' ophthalmopathy. The conserved cysteine and the conserved F or W are not part of the CDR3 here.

j_call: TRBJ2-3
v_call: TRBV5-1
cdr3_aa: ASRTGTGGNTQY

j_call: TRBJ1-6
v_call: TRBV4-1
cdr3_aa: ASSHVIGQQNSPLH

j_call: TRBJ1-2
v_call: TRBV25-1
cdr3_aa: ASSSRDSHTNYGYT

j_call: TRBJ1-2
v_call: TRBV29-1
cdr3_aa: SVTTGTGYGYGYT

j_call: TRBJ1-2
v_call: TRBV30
cdr3_aa: AWSRGQNYGYT

j_call: TRBJ1-2
v_call: TRBV5-1
cdr3_aa: ASSLSGQGAGGYT

j_call: TRBJ2-2
v_call: TRBV5-6
cdr3_aa: ASSLRGLNTGELF

j_call: TRBJ1-5
v_call: TRBV2
cdr3_aa: ASSDPRTGRGNQPQH

j_call: TRBJ2-3
v_call: TRBV11-3
cdr3_aa: ASSLSVGGAQY

j_call: TRBJ1-2
v_call: TRBV10-2
cdr3_aa: ASSESRVNNYGYT

j_call: TRBJ2-1
v_call: TRBV29-1
cdr3_aa: SVMGAESQFRYNEQF

j_call: TRBJ1-6
v_call: TRBV5-6
cdr3_aa: ASSSLMKEAPLH

j_call: TRBJ2-2
v_call: TRBV7-6
cdr3_aa: ASSPRGEDTGELF

j_call: TRBJ2-3
v_call: TRBV7-2
cdr3_aa: ASSIYTDTQY

j_call: TRBJ2-3
v_call: TRBV2
cdr3_aa: ASTGGGTGADTQY

j_call: TRBJ2-1
v_call: TRBV3-1
cdr3_aa: ASSQENHRGSEVNEQF

j_call: TRBJ1-1
v_call: TRBV20-1
cdr3_aa: SARKGSMNTEAF

j_call: TRBJ2-1
v_call: TRBV4-1
cdr3_aa: ASSQGGQGIYNEQF

j_call: TRBJ1-5
v_call: TRBV30
cdr3_aa: AWSDSLMGNQPQH

j_call: TRBJ2-1
v_call: TRBV11-3
cdr3_aa: ASNTSGSNYNEQF

j_call: TRBJ1-1
v_call: TRBV2
cdr3_aa: ASSGTGEGEAF

j_call: TRBJ2-3
v_call: TRBV20-1
cdr3_aa: SARHGYSTDTQY

j_call: TRBJ1-5
v_call: TRBV6-1
cdr3_aa: ASSSTDSNQPQH

j_call: TRBJ1-2
v_call: TRBV6-6
cdr3_aa: ASSYLWGDNYGYT

j_call: TRBJ2-1
v_call: TRBV29-1
cdr3_aa: SVESRVSYNEQF

j_call: TRBJ2-1
v_call: TRBV28
cdr3_aa: ATWGAWNEQF

j_call: TRBJ1-5
v_call: TRBV29-1
cdr3_aa: SVATGFSDQPQH

j_call: TRBJ1-1
v_call: TRBV28
cdr3_aa: ASSFVRLNTEAF

j_call: TRBJ2-1
v_call: TRBV20-1
cdr3_aa: SARDRTRGRHEQF

j_call: TRBJ2-1
v_call: TRBV20-1
cdr3_aa: SSIEAGEFYNEQF

j_call: TRBJ2-3
v_call: TRBV3-1
cdr3_aa: ASSQEGGRRTDTQY

j_call: TRBJ2-5
v_call: TRBV29-1
cdr3_aa: SVDGDGRETQY

j_call: TRBJ2-7
v_call: TRBV19
cdr3_aa: ASGRTGFNEQY

j_call: TRBJ2-7
v_call: TRBV20-1
cdr3_aa: SAGGGSSDEQY

j_call: TRBJ2-7
v_call: TRBV4-1
cdr3_aa: ASSQDGYRGGIEQY

j_call: TRBJ1-4
v_call: TRBV11-2
cdr3_aa: ASSVTAELHEKLF

j_call: TRBJ2-3
v_call: TRBV5-4
cdr3_aa: ASSSAIGLAGGTDTQY

j_call: TRBJ2-3
v_call: TRBV12-3/TRBV12-4
cdr3_aa: ASSFFGQGLADTQY

j_call: TRBJ2-2
v_call: TRBV5-1
cdr3_aa: ASSLELNTGELF

j_call: TRBJ1-2
v_call: TRBV27
cdr3_aa: ASRKMGGPNYGYT

j_call: TRBJ2-4
v_call: TRBV7-2
cdr3_aa: ASSLVGTSKNIQY

j_call: TRBJ2-4
v_call: TRBV27
cdr3_aa: ASGLYSGLAKNIQY

j_call: TRBJ2-2
v_call: TRBV5-1
cdr3_aa: ASSEGLNTGELF

j_call: TRBJ1-2
v_call: TRBV20-1
cdr3_aa: SARDMGSHLTNGYT

j_call: TRBJ2-7
v_call: TRBV6-1
cdr3_aa: ASSEAIQEVGEQY

j_call: TRBJ2-2
v_call: TRBV28
cdr3_aa: ASKGTIDTGELF

j_call: TRBJ1-5
v_call: TRBV4-1
cdr3_aa: ASSQVQGRDGNQPQH

j_call: TRBJ1-2
v_call: TRBV19
cdr3_aa: ASSIDRGNYGYT

j_call: TRBJ2-3
v_call: TRBV2
cdr3_aa: ASSFSWGNTDTQY

j_call: TRBJ2-1
v_call: TRBV20-1
cdr3_aa: SAPPFSGSGSYNEQF

j_call: TRBJ2-7
v_call: TRBV14
cdr3_aa: ASSQVYRGNSYEQY

j_call: TRBJ2-7
v_call: TRBV5-5
cdr3_aa: ASSLTGTGIYEQY

j_call: TRBJ2-3
v_call: TRBV4-2
cdr3_aa: ASSQDRASTDTQY

j_call: TRBJ2-1
v_call: TRBV5-1
cdr3_aa: ASSYVGGPYNEQF